The next 13 T cell receptor beta chains were all read from a single sample in a study of T cell responses to AZD1222 COVID-19 vaccine. Profiled with immunoSEQ multiplex PCR; TCRdb holds only in-frame clones, not every one. Of fewer than 140,000 clones listed, under 90% are singletons. The source material was peripheral blood, sampled on day 0 of AZD1222 vaccination. Receptor source: an adult in good health.

This rearrangement joins TRBV15 to TRBJ1-5; no clear D gene. V was trimmed by 8 bases and J by 0 bases, leaving 11 bases between them. Germline V gene lookup returns CDR1 LNHNV and CDR2 YYDKDF (reference sequence). The CDR3 covers 14 residues. The CDR3 is CATGGSYSNQPQHF. The CDR3 nucleotides read TGTGCCACCGGAGGATCGTATAGCAATCAGCCCCAGCATTTT.

CDR3 region: CASSLGTSGPYNEQFF. The CDR3 DNA follows: TGTGCCAGCAGCTTGGGTACTAGCGGTCCCTACAATGAGCAGTTCTTC. The rearrangement joins TRBV7-3 to TRBJ2-1; 8 bases fit TRBD2. Germline V lookup: CDR1 SGHTA, CDR2 FQGTGA. The CDR3 has 16 amino acids. V was pared by 3 bases and J by 2 bases, with 6 bases of the junction left unmatched.

The chain couples TRBV5-4 to TRBJ1-5; possibly TRBD1 for D (5 bases). Germline V gene sequence: CDR1 SGHNT, CDR2 YYREEE (reference sequence). V was cut by 7 bases and J by 1 base, with 12 bases left in between. CDR3 length: 14 amino acids. CDR3 DNA sequence: TGTGCCAGCGGGGCGATGGGAAGCAATCAGCCCCAGCATTTT. Residues: CASGAMGSNQPQHF.

The chain combines TRBV27 with TRBJ1-5, with 9 bases aligning to TRBD1. The CDR3 sequence is 15 residues long. The ends lost 6 bases at V and 7 bases at J; junction bases unmatched: 10. The germline gives CDR1 MNHEY, CDR2 SMNVEV (reference sequence). In DNA form, the CDR3 reads TGTGCCAGCAGGTCCGGGACAGGGTTAGGACAGCCCCAGCATTTT. Translating it yields CASRSGTGLGQPQHF.

This chain links TRBV12-3 or TRBV12-4 with TRBJ2-7, with a weak D call TRBD1 (5 bases). V was clipped by 5 bases and J by 3 bases, with 8 bases between them. The CDR3 has 12 residues. CDR3 bases: TGTGCCAGCAGTCCCGACAGCTACGAGCAGTACTTC. Protein product: CASSPDSYEQYF.

The V gene is TRBV14, the J gene TRBJ1-4; the match to TRBD1 covers 8 bases. The CDR3 is 16 residues long. The V gene's germline CDR1 is SGHDN and CDR2 FVKESK. With 3 bases clipped from V and 0 bases from J, the junction kept 3 bases outside the gene matches. The CDR3 nucleotides are TGTGCCAGCAGCCAGGCAGGGGGCGCAACTAATGAAAAACTGTTTTTT. It specifies CASSQAGGATNEKLFF.

V gene TRBV5-1 combines with J gene TRBJ1-4; 10 bases are shared with TRBD1. The CDR3 has 16 residues. The germline CDR1 and CDR2 sequences are SGHRS and YFSETQ. V shed 2 bases, J shed 7 bases, and the junction held 8 bases outside the gene matches. CDR3: CASSLGDRGLPEKLFF. The CDR3 nucleotides are TGCGCCAGCAGCTTAGGGGACAGGGGTCTACCTGAAAAACTGTTTTTT. The full variable domain, in which reference TRBV5-1 and TRBJ1-4 provide the parts outside the CDR3, is KAGVTQTPRYLIKTRGQQVTLSCSPISGHRSVSWYQQTPGQGLQFLFEYFSETQRNKGNFPGRFSGRQFSNSRSEMNVSTLELGDSALYLCASSLGDRGLPEKLFFGSGTQLSVL.

The chain couples TRBV4-1 to TRBJ2-1; 12 bases are shared with TRBD1. J lost 6 bases, V lost 4 bases, and 7 bases had no gene match. The germline gives CDR1 MGHRA, CDR2 YSYEKL. The CDR3 covers 16 residues. The CDR3 here is CASSLRRDRGLNEQFF. CDR3 bases: TGCGCCAGCAGCCTTCGGCGGGACAGGGGGCTCAATGAGCAGTTCTTC.

This clone was counted once. The chain links TRBV7-9 to TRBJ2-3, with 13 positions matching TRBD2. The V gene's germline CDR1 is SEHNR and CDR2 FQNEAQ (reference sequence). V trimming: 5 bases; J trimming: 1 base; junction bases outside the gene matches: 3. The CDR3 consists of 16 residues. The CDR3 is CASSPGLAGGTDTQYF. The CDR3 DNA is TGTGCCAGCAGCCCCGGACTAGCGGGAGGCACAGATACGCAGTATTTT.

The table lists this clone with a count of one. This sequence joins TRBV6-5 and TRBJ2-7; D may be TRBD1 or TRBD2 (5 bases each). Germline CDR1 reads MNHEY; CDR2 reads SVGAGI. V lost 5 bases and J 2 bases, leaving 10 bases between the germline ends. CDR3 length: 13 amino acids. The CDR3 sequence is CASSRDGPYEQYF. In DNA, the CDR3 is TGTGCCAGCAGTCGGGACGGACCCTACGAGCAGTACTTC.

V and J are TRBV5-1 and TRBJ1-1, with D unresolved. Germline V gene data show CDR1 as SGHRS and CDR2 as YFSETQ. The CDR3 loop spans 14 amino acids. V was pared by 0 bases and J by 7 bases, with 13 bases between. The CDR3, as DNA: TGCGCCAGCAGCTTGGACGGGAGCTTTTTTGAAGCTTTCTTT. This codes for CASSLDGSFFEAFF.

This chain uses TRBV25-1 with TRBJ1-6, with 7 bases matching TRBD1. The CDR3 has 13 residues. V was clipped by 4 bases and J by 10 bases; unmatched bases: 4. Per the germline V gene, CDR1 is MGHDK and CDR2 is SYGVNS. The CDR3 is CASSAQGKSPLHF. In nucleotides, the CDR3 is TGTGCCAGCAGTGCACAGGGGAAATCACCCCTCCACTTT.

The V gene is TRBV30, the J gene TRBJ1-1; D gene ambiguous. CDR1 is GTSNPN and CDR2 is SVGIG in the germline V gene (reference sequence). The V end lost 0 bases, the J end lost 1 base, and 6 bases lay between the germline ends. CDR3 size: 13 residues. CDR3 in DNA: TGTGCCTGGAGTGTATGGGGGAACACTGAAGCTTTCTTT. This encodes CAWSVWGNTEAFF.